This is a list of T cell receptor beta chains from one sample in a study of blood T cells in healthy people across ages. A single record per CDR3 protein comes from TCRdb applying MiXCR to the 5' RACE reads. The profile shows roughly 800,000 distinct CDR3 sequences, roughly 60% of them singletons. The specimen sequenced was blood. These receptors originate from a man under 40 in good health. Each CDR3 is given with its conserved first and last residue. The order of the fields is D gene, clone size, V gene, J gene, CDR3 DNA, CDR3 protein. A D gene is named only where the DNA matches it firmly. A row's size may be missing; if present it is once, few, many or a size class.

NA	NA	TRBV7-9	TRBJ1-2	TGTTCCAGCAGCCTCGAATCAGGGCGCTACACCTTC	CSSSLESGRYTF
TRBD1	NA	TRBV13	TRBJ2-1	TGTGCCAGCAGCTTCAGGGGGCGTGGGAATGAGCAGTTCTTC	CASSFRGRGNEQFF
NA	NA	TRBV18	TRBJ2-3	TGTGCCAGCTCACCACGGTTGGCAAGTCCAGATACGCAGTATTTT	CASSPRLASPDTQYF
TRBD1	NA	TRBV5-1	TRBJ1-6	TGCGCCAGCAGCTCCGGGACAGTCGAGAATTCACCCCTCCACTTT	CASSSGTVENSPLHF
NA	few	TRBV12-3/TRBV12-4	TRBJ2-7	TGTGCCAGCAGTTTGCGGCCCGCCTACGAGCAGTACTTC	CASSLRPAYEQYF
NA	NA	TRBV7-3	TRBJ2-3	TGTGCCAGCAGCCCGGACTGGAGCACAGATACGCAGTATTTT	CASSPDWSTDTQYF
NA	NA	TRBV6-4	TRBJ2-1	TGTGCCAGCAGTCCGAAACTCAATGAGCAGTTCTTC	CASSPKLNEQFF
TRBD1	NA	TRBV6-1	TRBJ2-7	TGTGCCAGCAACCGGGACAGGGGTAGGTACGAGCAGTACTTC	CASNRDRGRYEQYF
NA	few	TRBV7-9	TRBJ2-6	TGTGCCAGTGGGGGGAACTCTGGGGCCAACGTCCTGACTTTC	CASGGNSGANVLTF
NA	NA	TRBV20-1	TRBJ1-2	TGCAGTGCTAGAGCCCCGGGGGCGCGGTCTGGCTACACCTTC	CSARAPGARSGYTF